Below are 20 T cell receptor beta chains sequenced from a single sample in a study of blood T cell repertoires in COVID-19. The method was immunoSEQ multiplex PCR; TCRdb's version includes in-frame clones alone and lacks a portion of them. The data hold 130,000 or so clones, with about 89% observed a single time. Sequencing input: peripheral blood. The receptors here all came from a man aged 45 to 65 with active or convalescent COVID-19.

V and J are TRBV12-5 and TRBJ2-1; 8 bases fit TRBD1. This CDR3 has 15 residues. Germline V lookup: CDR1 LGHNT, CDR2 FRNRAP. Trimming took 5 bases from V and 3 from J; bases not matched to a gene: 6. The CDR3 reads CASGGSGTGYNEQFF. The CDR3 DNA sequence: TGTGCTAGTGGTGGATCCGGGACAGGCTACAATGAGCAGTTCTTC.

This clone showed up just a few times. The chain uses TRBV7-2 and TRBJ2-3; 10 bases align to TRBD1. Per the germline V gene, CDR1 is SGHTA and CDR2 is FQGNSA. After removal of 6 bases from V and 3 bases from J, the junction contained 6 bases not matched to a gene. The CDR3 contains 15 residues. CDR3 residues: CASSYRTGGTDTQYF. The CDR3 coding sequence is TGTGCCAGCAGTTATCGGACAGGGGGAACAGATACGCAGTATTTT.

The chain uses TRBV28 and TRBJ2-5; D is possibly TRBD2 (6 bases). Germline CDR1 is MDHEN and CDR2 is SYDVKM. This CDR3 region has 14 residues. V was cut by 3 bases and J by 1 base, with 9 bases left in between. CDR3 in amino acids: CASSLRDFQETQYF. The CDR3 DNA reads TGTGCCAGCAGTTTGAGGGACTTCCAAGAGACCCAGTACTTC.

The chain is built from TRBV27 and TRBJ2-1; the D is unclear. The CDR3 consists of 14 residues. V was pared by 3 bases and J by 6 bases, with 12 bases between. Germline V CDR1 and CDR2: MNHEY, SMNVEV (reference sequence). The CDR3 coding sequence is TGTGCCAGCAGTTTTTTTCCCCCCCTCAATGAGCAGTTCTTC. This sequence encodes CASSFFPPLNEQFF.

This clone was detected only once. The chain is built from TRBV19 and TRBJ1-1, with D possibly matching TRBD1 (5 bases). V was trimmed by 8 bases and J by 5 bases, leaving 18 bases between them. The CDR3 extends over 14 amino acids. The germline V gene encodes CDR1 LNHDA and CDR2 SQIVND (reference sequence). In DNA form, the CDR3 reads TGTGCCAGTCAGCGGGACCGTACTTCTACTGAAGCTTTCTTT. Translated, it gives CASQRDRTSTEAFF.

This CDR3 is CASRGTGFGANVLTF. CDR3 nucleotides: TGTGCCAGCAGGGGAACAGGGTTCGGGGCCAACGTCCTGACTTTC. This chain uses TRBV6-5 with TRBJ2-6; D may be TRBD1 (6 bases). Germline CDR1 reads MNHEY; CDR2 reads SVGAGI. The V end lost 6 bases, the J end lost 4 bases, and 13 bases lay between the germline ends. CDR3 length equals 15 residues.

The sample holds a few counts of this clone. The chain combines TRBV28 with TRBJ1-2; 8 bases map to TRBD1. Germline CDR1 is MDHEN and CDR2 is SYDVKM. V shed 6 bases and J 5 bases; nucleotides not matched to a gene: 14. There are 16 residues in the CDR3. CDR3 loop: CASSRGVGTGGYGYTF. The CDR3 DNA reads as TGTGCCAGCAGCCGAGGGGTCGGAACAGGGGGGTATGGCTACACCTTC.

The chain employs TRBV7-8 and TRBJ2-7, with D possibly being TRBD2 (5 bases). Germline CDR1 and CDR2: SGHVS and FQNEAQ. The CDR3 spans 16 residues. With 4 bases removed from V and 0 bases from J, the gap between germline ends came to 16 bases. In nucleotides, the CDR3 is TGTGCCAGCAGCTCATGGCCAGCGGCAAACTCCTACGAGCAGTACTTC. Its translation is CASSSWPAANSYEQYF.

As for this clone: Sequence at one end of the junction differs from germline and may be a read error. This rearrangement joins TRBV19 to TRBJ2-7; 9 bases map to TRBD1. Germline assignment: CDR1 LNHDA and CDR2 SQIVND (reference sequence). There are 14 residues in the CDR3. CDR3 nucleotides: TGTGCCAGTAGTCCCCGAGGGACAGGGCCAACCTTAAGCTTC. This sequence encodes CASSPRGTGPTLSF. Looking up the rest from reference TRBV19 and TRBJ2-7 gives the full variable domain: DGGITQSPKYLFRKEGQNVTLSCEQNLNHDAMYWYRQDPGQGLRLIYYSQIVNDFQKGDIAEGYSVSREKKESFPLTVTSAQKNPTAFYLCASSPRGTGPTLSFGPGTRLTVT.

The J gene is TRBJ2-7, the V gene TRBV19; 9 nucleotides match TRBD1. Trimming at V came to 4 bases and at J to 6 bases, leaving 7 bases not matched to a gene. Germline CDR1 and CDR2: LNHDA and SQIVND (reference sequence). The CDR3 is 14 amino acids. The CDR3 nucleotides are TGTGCCAGTAGTACGACAGGGGGGTCGAGCGAGCAGTACTTC. Its translation is CASSTTGGSSEQYF. The full variable domain, rest sourced from reference TRBV19 and TRBJ2-7, is DGGITQSPKYLFRKEGQNVTLSCEQNLNHDAMYWYRQDPGQGLRLIYYSQIVNDFQKGDIAEGYSVSREKKESFPLTVTSAQKNPTAFYLCASSTTGGSSEQYFGPGTRLTVT.

J is TRBJ1-4 and V is TRBV20-1; D gene unclear. V lost 3 bases and J lost 4, with 12 bases in between. The CDR3 runs 14 residues. Germline-derived CDR1 and CDR2 are DFQATT and SNEGSKA (reference sequence). CDR3 sequence reads: CSASEQQDNEKLFF. Here the CDR3 DNA reads TGCAGTGCTAGTGAGCAACAAGATAATGAAAAACTGTTTTTT.

The V call is TRBV30, the J call TRBJ2-1, with 7 bases lining up with TRBD1. Germline CDR1 reads GTSNPN; CDR2 reads SVGIG (reference sequence). Germline trimming cut 3 bases from V and 9 bases from J; bases unmatched to any gene: 17. The CDR3 runs 16 residues. CDR3 in amino acids: CAWSDSPTGWGSEQFF. In DNA, the CDR3 is TGTGCCTGGAGCGACTCCCCGACAGGGTGGGGGAGTGAGCAGTTCTTC.

This chain uses TRBV19 with TRBJ2-3, with TRBD1 as a possible D gene (6 bases). The CDR3 consists of 14 residues. The germline V gene has CDR1 LNHDA and CDR2 SQIVND (reference sequence). V lost 5 bases and J lost 5, with 14 bases in between. CDR3 amino acids: CASSVFQQGDTQYF. The DNA for the CDR3 is TGTGCCAGTAGTGTTTTCCAACAGGGAGATACGCAGTATTTT.

This sequence joins TRBV6-2 or TRBV6-3 and TRBJ2-6, with 7 bases lining up with TRBD1. J was trimmed by 0 bases and V by 4 bases; bases with no gene match: 15. CDR1 is MNHEY and CDR2 is SVGEGT in the germline V gene. CDR3 length: 20 amino acids. The CDR3 nucleotides are TGTGCCAGCAGTTCTACCGATGACAGGGCTCCAAGCTCTGGGGCCAACGTCCTGACTTTC. Residues: CASSSTDDRAPSSGANVLTF.

The V call is TRBV30, the J call TRBJ2-3; tentative D call: TRBD1 (6 bases). Germline assignment: CDR1 GTSNPN and CDR2 SVGIG (reference sequence). This CDR3 has 12 amino acids. V was shortened by 8 bases and J by 4 bases, with 13 bases between the two germline ends. The CDR3 region is CAGHRAADTQYF. The CDR3 nucleotides read TGTGCCGGCCACAGGGCAGCAGATACGCAGTATTTT. Drawing the rest from reference TRBV30 and TRBJ2-3, the complete variable domain is SQTIHQWPATLVQPVGSPLSLECTVEGTSNPNLYWYRQAAGRGLQLLFYSVGIGQISSEVPQNLSASRPQDRQFILSSKKLLLSDSGFYLCAGHRAADTQYFGPGTRLTVL.

The rearrangement joins TRBV10-3 to TRBJ1-5, with 7 nucleotides matching TRBD1. With 4 bases clipped from V and 4 bases from J, the junction kept 4 bases outside the gene matches. The CDR3 is 14 residues long. The V gene's germline CDR1 is ENHRY and CDR2 SYGVKD. The CDR3 loop is CAISGTGQNQPQHF. As DNA, the CDR3 is TGTGCCATCAGTGGGACAGGTCAGAATCAGCCCCAGCATTTT.

The chain employs TRBV10-1 and TRBJ2-2; TRBD2 matches 10 bases. V trimming: 6 bases; J trimming: 4 bases; junction bases outside the gene matches: 2. There are 14 residues in the CDR3. Looked up from germline, CDR1 is WNHNN and CDR2 is SYGVQD (reference sequence). CDR3 amino acids: CASSPSGGTGELFF. The CDR3 DNA reads TGCGCCAGCAGCCCTAGCGGGGGCACCGGGGAGCTGTTTTTT.

The chain has TRBV6-5 and TRBJ2-7; 7 bases align to TRBD1. The CDR3 covers 16 residues. In germline, CDR1 is MNHEY, CDR2 SVGAGI. V lost 4 bases, J lost 2 bases, and 11 bases stayed unmatched. The CDR3 region is CASSLHPTGPPYEQYF. For the CDR3, the DNA is TGTGCCAGCAGTTTACACCCGACAGGGCCCCCCTACGAGCAGTACTTC.

This clone has only one observation. The rearrangement joins TRBV6-1 to TRBJ1-5; D possibly corresponds to TRBD1 (6 bases). This CDR3 has 16 amino acids. V shed 2 bases and J shed 1 base, with 12 bases lying between them. The germline CDR1 and CDR2 sequences are MNHNS and SASEGT. This chain's CDR3 is CASSEQQGWSNQPQHF. In DNA form, the CDR3 reads TGTGCCAGCAGTGAACAACAGGGCTGGAGCAATCAGCCCCAGCATTTT.

The chain couples TRBV30 to TRBJ2-5; D gene uncertain. Trimming removed 0 bases at V and 1 base at J, with 6 bases between. This CDR3 contains 13 residues. Germline-derived CDR1 and CDR2 are GTSNPN and SVGIG (reference sequence). The CDR3 sequence: CAWSVGLQETQYF. CDR3 nucleotides: TGTGCCTGGAGTGTTGGCCTCCAAGAGACCCAGTACTTC.